This TCR beta chain stems from a study of beta chain features in type 1 diabetes. Study outcomes and limitations: Type 1 diabetes patients showed a moderate but significant shortening of TCRB CDR3s in all four CD4+ subsets. Compared with healthy donors, patients appeared to share more similar naive, central memory and regulatory TCRB repertoires. There was no resolution here of whether HLA type influences TCRB rearrangement.

What was sequenced were expressed TCRB transcripts, since all of the isolated RNA had been reverse transcribed. Some clones are missing from TCRdb's copy, which holds only in-frame ones; the method was immunoSEQ multiplex PCR. The sample lists 200,000 to 250,000 clones, 25% to 35% occurring once. Cells sorted by CD45RO/CCR7/CD25/CD127/CD95/CD27 comprised CD4+ naive, central memory, regulatory and stem cell-like memory cells. Germline lookup yields CDR1 MNHEY and CDR2 SVGAGI. Trimming took off 5 bases at V and 5 bases at J, with 19 bases between the two ends. CDR3 size: 15 residues. Concerning this clone: Its antigen remains unknown.

The specimen sequenced was central memory CD4+ T cells from blood. The gene calls are TRBV6-5 and TRBJ2-7; D may be TRBD1 (5 bases). The sequence was obtained from a man aged 25-40 years in good health. As DNA, the CDR3 is TGTGCCAGCAGTCGTAGGGGCTCGGGTTATGACGAGCAGTACTTC. It yields the protein CASSRRGSGYDEQYF.